The 16 T cell receptor beta chains given below trace back to one sample, sequenced in a study of shared clonotypes between healthy human individuals. Naive CD8 cells lacked CD45RO and underwent positive selection for CCR7, leaving out terminally differentiated effector memory CD45RA+ cells. Assay: immunoSEQ multiplex PCR; the TCRdb copy retains only in-frame clones and omits some. The sample carries around 1.9 million clones, about 92% recorded once. The source material was naive CD8+ T cells from PBMCs. These receptors originate from a man younger than 35 in good health. Some clones in this sample may be carry-over from other donors' samples.

In its sample, this clone was seen once. The chain is built from TRBV28 and TRBJ1-1; D is uncertain. V was clipped by 1 base and J by 3 bases, with 18 bases between them. The germline V gene has CDR1 MDHEN and CDR2 SYDVKM. CDR3 length equals 17 residues. Written as DNA, the CDR3 is TGTGCCAGCAGTTTATTACCTATTCCGGACCCCGACACTGAAGCTTTCTTT. It yields the protein CASSLLPIPDPDTEAFF.

The chain joins TRBV29-1 to TRBJ2-7; 7 bases are shared with TRBD1. The length of the CDR3 is 13 residues. Germline CDR1 SQVTM, CDR2 ANQGSEA. The V and J ends lost 4 bases and 1 base, in that order; junction bases with no gene match: 4. CDR3 sequence reads: CSVGQGPSYEQYF. The DNA for the CDR3 is TGCAGCGTTGGACAGGGCCCTTCCTACGAGCAGTACTTC.

This rearrangement joins TRBV29-1 to TRBJ1-1; 8 nucleotides align to TRBD1. Germline V gives CDR1 SQVTM, CDR2 ANQGSEA. This CDR3 spans 17 amino acids. The V and J ends lost 1 base and 3 bases, in that order; junction bases with no gene match: 13. This CDR3 is CSVEVFWGGQGHTEAFF. CDR3 sequence (DNA): TGCAGCGTTGAAGTTTTTTGGGGCGGACAGGGACACACTGAAGCTTTCTTT.

This rearrangement joins TRBV7-3 to TRBJ2-1; 9 nucleotides align to TRBD2. V lost 5 bases and J lost 4; bases outside the gene matches: 6. This CDR3 comprises 15 residues. The germline gives CDR1 SGHTA, CDR2 FQGTGA. CDR3 sequence (DNA): TGTGCCAGCAGCCCCCTAGCGGGACGATACAATGAGCAGTTCTTC. Its translation is CASSPLAGRYNEQFF.

The genes are TRBV4-1 and TRBJ1-1; no definite D call. V was shortened by 4 bases and J by 0 bases, with 18 bases between the two germline ends. CDR1 and CDR2 from the germline V gene are MGHRA and YSYEKL. This CDR3 is 17 amino acids long. The CDR3 here is CASSRLVALGMNTEAFF. CDR3 DNA: TGCGCCAGCAGCCGCCTTGTCGCGTTAGGGATGAACACTGAAGCTTTCTTT.

The chain combines TRBV15 with TRBJ1-2; 10 bases map to TRBD1. Trimming removed 0 bases from V and 3 bases from J; junction bases left unmatched: 10. The germline CDR1 and CDR2 sequences are LNHNV and YYDKDF (reference sequence). This CDR3 spans 18 amino acids. CDR3: CATSREGTGAPVDYGYTF. The CDR3 DNA follows: TGTGCCACCAGCAGAGAAGGGACAGGGGCCCCGGTGGACTATGGCTACACCTTC.

The rearrangement uses TRBV10-3 and TRBJ2-7, with D unclear. V shed 0 bases and J shed 1 base, with 7 bases lying between them. This CDR3 region has 14 residues. Germline CDR1 is ENHRY and CDR2 is SYGVKD. CDR3 DNA: TGTGCCATCAGTGAGTCCGGTAGGTCCTACGAGCAGTACTTC. This codes for CAISESGRSYEQYF.

The rearrangement uses TRBV4-2 and TRBJ2-7; no firm D call. V dropped 1 base and J dropped 0 bases, with 13 bases sitting between them. Per germline, CDR1 LGHNA and CDR2 YNFKEQ. This CDR3 is 16 amino acids long. Written as DNA, the CDR3 is TGTGCCAGCAGCCAAGTAATGGAAGCTAGCTCCTACGAGCAGTACTTC. This gives the protein CASSQVMEASSYEQYF.

This chain joins TRBV4-1 and TRBJ2-2; D unclear. This CDR3 is built from 14 residues. With 1 base removed from V and 1 base from J, the gap between germline ends came to 4 bases. The germline CDR1 and CDR2 sequences are MGHRA and YSYEKL. CDR3 sequence (DNA): TGCGCCAGCAGCCAAGTATGGAACACCGGGGAGCTGTTTTTT. Its protein is CASSQVWNTGELFF.

This chain uses TRBV5-1 with TRBJ1-1, with a weak D call TRBD1 (5 bases). The V end lost 3 bases, the J end lost 2 bases, and 17 bases lay between the germline ends. Germline CDR1 SGHRS, CDR2 YFSETQ. The CDR3 length is 16 residues. This CDR3 reads CASSSLGGGFNTEAFF. The CDR3, as DNA: TGCGCCAGCAGCTCATTGGGCGGGGGATTTAACACTGAAGCTTTCTTT.

The chain combines TRBV9 with TRBJ1-3, with 8 bases aligning to TRBD1. With V trimmed by 2 bases and J by 0 bases, 4 bases remained unmatched. Germline assignment: CDR1 SGDLS and CDR2 YYNGEE. This CDR3 is built from 16 residues. This CDR3 reads CASSVGTGNSGNTIYF. The CDR3 coding sequence is TGTGCCAGCAGCGTCGGGACAGGCAACTCTGGAAACACCATATATTTT.

The chain links TRBV6-5 to TRBJ1-5, with D unresolved. V lost 2 bases and J lost 3, with 14 bases in between. Germline V lookup: CDR1 MNHEY, CDR2 SVGAGI. The CDR3 has 16 residues. DNA for the CDR3: TGTGCCAGCAGTTACCCGCGTCCAGAAGACAATCAGCCCCAGCATTTT. Encoded protein: CASSYPRPEDNQPQHF.

V gene TRBV7-9 combines with J gene TRBJ1-1; D is unclear. The germline V gene has CDR1 SEHNR and CDR2 FQNEAQ (reference sequence). CDR3 length equals 15 residues. V lost 5 bases and J lost 1, with 14 bases in between. The CDR3 DNA reads as TGTGCCAGCAGCATCCTTCAGGAGAGGAACACTGAAGCTTTCTTT. Amino acids: CASSILQERNTEAFF. Full variable domain (outside the CDR3, taken from reference TRBV7-9 and TRBJ1-1): DTGVSQNPRHKITKRGQNVTFRCDPISEHNRLYWYRQTLGQGPEFLTYFQNEAQLEKSRLLSDRFSAERPKGSFSTLEIQRTEQGDSAMYLCASSILQERNTEAFFGQGTRLTVV.

This sequence joins TRBV6-5 and TRBJ2-7; 9 positions match TRBD2. This CDR3 contains 14 residues. Germline V gene lookup returns CDR1 MNHEY and CDR2 SVGAGI. V trimming: 4 bases; J trimming: 1 base; junction bases outside the gene matches: 2. The CDR3 sequence is CASSSLAGSYEQYF. The DNA for the CDR3 is TGTGCCAGCAGTTCCCTAGCGGGATCCTACGAGCAGTACTTC.

The rearrangement links TRBV7-3 to TRBJ2-3; 11 nucleotides line up with TRBD2. Looked up from germline, CDR1 is SGHTA and CDR2 is FQGTGA. This CDR3 has 18 residues. Unmatched junction bases numbered 10, after V lost 5 bases and J lost 0 bases. The CDR3 reads CASSPGLAGPISTDTQYF. In nucleotides, the CDR3 is TGTGCCAGCAGCCCCGGACTAGCGGGTCCTATAAGCACAGATACGCAGTATTTT.

V and J are TRBV4-2 and TRBJ1-4; no firm D call. The germline V gene encodes CDR1 LGHNA and CDR2 YNFKEQ. V gave up 1 base and J gave up 3 bases, with 18 bases separating them. CDR3 length: 18 residues. As DNA, the CDR3 is TGTGCCAGCAGCCAAGGTCCCCCTGGTCGGGAGGCTAATGAAAAACTGTTTTTT. This gives the protein CASSQGPPGREANEKLFF.